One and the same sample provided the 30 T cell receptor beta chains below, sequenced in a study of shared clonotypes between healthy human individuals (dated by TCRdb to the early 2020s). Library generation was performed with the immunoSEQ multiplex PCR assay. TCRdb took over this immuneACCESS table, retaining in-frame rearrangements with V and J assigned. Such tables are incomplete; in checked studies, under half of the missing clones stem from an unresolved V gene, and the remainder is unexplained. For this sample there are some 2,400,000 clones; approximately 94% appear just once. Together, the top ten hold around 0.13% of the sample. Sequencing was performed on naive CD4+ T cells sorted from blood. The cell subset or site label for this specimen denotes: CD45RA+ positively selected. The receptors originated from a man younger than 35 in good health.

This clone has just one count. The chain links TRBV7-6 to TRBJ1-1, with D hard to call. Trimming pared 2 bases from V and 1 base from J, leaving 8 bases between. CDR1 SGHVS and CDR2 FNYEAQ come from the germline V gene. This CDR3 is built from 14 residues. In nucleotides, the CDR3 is TGTGCCAGCAGCTTAAACGGGGAGAACACTGAAGCTTTCTTT. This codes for CASSLNGENTEAFF. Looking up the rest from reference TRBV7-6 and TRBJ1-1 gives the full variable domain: GAGVSQSPRYKVTKRGQDVALRCDPISGHVSLYWYRQALGQGPEFLTYFNYEAQQDKSGLPNDRFSAERPEGSISTLTIQRTEQRDSAMYRCASSLNGENTEAFFGQGTRLTVV.

This CDR3 is CASHRPANTEAFF. As DNA, the CDR3 is TGTGCCAGCCATAGACCGGCGAACACTGAAGCTTTCTTT. This chain joins TRBV6-6 and TRBJ1-1, with no clear D. CDR3 length: 13 residues. Germline CDR1 is MNHNY and CDR2 is SVGAGI (reference sequence). V shed 8 bases and J shed 1 base, with 11 bases lying between them.

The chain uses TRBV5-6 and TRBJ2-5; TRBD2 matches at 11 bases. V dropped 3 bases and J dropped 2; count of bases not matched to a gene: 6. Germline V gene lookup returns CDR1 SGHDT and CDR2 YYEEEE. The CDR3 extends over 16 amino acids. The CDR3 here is CASSSWASGGQETQYF. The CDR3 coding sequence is TGTGCCAGCAGCTCATGGGCTAGCGGGGGGCAAGAGACCCAGTACTTC.

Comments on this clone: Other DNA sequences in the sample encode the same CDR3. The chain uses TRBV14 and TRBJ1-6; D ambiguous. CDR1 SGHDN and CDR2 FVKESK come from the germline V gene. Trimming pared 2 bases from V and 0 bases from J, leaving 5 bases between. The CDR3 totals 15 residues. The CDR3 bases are TGTGCCAGCAGCCAATTGAGCTCCTATAATTCACCCCTCCACTTT. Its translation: CASSQLSSYNSPLHF.

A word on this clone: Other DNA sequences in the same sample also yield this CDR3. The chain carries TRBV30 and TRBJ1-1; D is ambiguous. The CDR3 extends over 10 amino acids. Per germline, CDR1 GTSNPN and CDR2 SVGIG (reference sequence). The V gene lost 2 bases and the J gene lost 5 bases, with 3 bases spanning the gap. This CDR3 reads CAWSRTEAFF. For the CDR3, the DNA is TGTGCCTGGAGTCGAACTGAAGCTTTCTTT.

The CDR3 is CASSQDGTQYF. CDR3 in DNA: TGTGCCAGCAGCCAAGATGGTACCCAGTACTTC. The J gene is TRBJ2-5, the V gene TRBV4-2; no clear D. CDR3 length: 11 amino acids. V gave up 0 bases and J gave up 8 bases, with 4 bases separating them. The germline V gene has CDR1 LGHNA and CDR2 YNFKEQ.

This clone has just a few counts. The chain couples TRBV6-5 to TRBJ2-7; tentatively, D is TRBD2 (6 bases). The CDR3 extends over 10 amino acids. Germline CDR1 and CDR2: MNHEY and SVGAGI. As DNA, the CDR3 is TGTGGCACGGGGGTCGGCGAGCAGTACTTC. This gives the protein CGTGVGEQYF.

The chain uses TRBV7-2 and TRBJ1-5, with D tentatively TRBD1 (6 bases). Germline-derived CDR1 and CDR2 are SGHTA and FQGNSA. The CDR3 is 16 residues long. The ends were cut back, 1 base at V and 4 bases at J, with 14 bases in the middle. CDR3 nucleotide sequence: TGTGCCAGCAGCTTAGGGTCCGACAGGACAAATCAGCCCCAGCATTTT. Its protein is CASSLGSDRTNQPQHF. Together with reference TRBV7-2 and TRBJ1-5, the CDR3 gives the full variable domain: GAGVSQSPSNKVTEKGKDVELRCDPISGHTALYWYRQSLGQGLEFLIYFQGNSAPDKSGLPSDRFSAERTGGSVSTLTIQRTQQEDSAVYLCASSLGSDRTNQPQHFGDGTRLSIL.

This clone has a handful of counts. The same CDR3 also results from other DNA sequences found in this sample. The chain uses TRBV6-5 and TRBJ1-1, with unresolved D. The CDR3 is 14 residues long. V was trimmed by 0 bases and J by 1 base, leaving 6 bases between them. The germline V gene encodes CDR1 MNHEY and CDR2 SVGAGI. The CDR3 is CASSYSIQNTEAFF. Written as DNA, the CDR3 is TGTGCCAGCAGTTACTCGATCCAGAACACTGAAGCTTTCTTT.

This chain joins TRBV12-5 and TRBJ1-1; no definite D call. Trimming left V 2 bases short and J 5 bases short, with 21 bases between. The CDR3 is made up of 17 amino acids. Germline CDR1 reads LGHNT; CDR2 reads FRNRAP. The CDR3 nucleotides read TGTGCTAGTGGTTTGCCCGGACCGGGCTCCCGGGAGACTGAAGCTTTCTTT. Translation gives CASGLPGPGSRETEAFF. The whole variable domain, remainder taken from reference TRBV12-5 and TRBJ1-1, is DARVTQTPRHKVTEMGQEVTMRCQPILGHNTVFWYRQTMMQGLELLAYFRNRAPLDDSGMPKDRFSAEMPDATLATLKIQPSEPRDSAVYFCASGLPGPGSRETEAFFGQGTRLTVV.

CDR3 sequence: CASSSPGQGADTQYF. The CDR3 region has the DNA TGTGCCAGCAGTTCCCCGGGACAGGGCGCAGATACGCAGTATTTT. This chain joins TRBV6-5 and TRBJ2-3, with 9 bases lining up with TRBD1. CDR3 length equals 15 residues. Unmatched junction bases numbered 6, after V lost 4 bases and J lost 4 bases. Germline CDR1 is MNHEY and CDR2 is SVGAGI.

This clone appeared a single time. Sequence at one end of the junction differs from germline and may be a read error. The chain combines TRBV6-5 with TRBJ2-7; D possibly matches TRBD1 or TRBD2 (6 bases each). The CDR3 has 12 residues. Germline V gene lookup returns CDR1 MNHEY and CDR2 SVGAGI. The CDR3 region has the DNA TGTGCCATCAGTCCCGGGGGCTGGGAGCAGTACTTC. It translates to CAISPGGWEQYF.

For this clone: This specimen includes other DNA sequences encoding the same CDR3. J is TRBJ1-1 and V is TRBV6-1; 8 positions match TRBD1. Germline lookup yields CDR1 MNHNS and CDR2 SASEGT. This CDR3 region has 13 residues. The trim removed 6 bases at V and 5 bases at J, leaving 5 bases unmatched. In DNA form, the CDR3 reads TGTGCCAGCAGAGGACAGGGATTAACTGAAGCTTTCTTT. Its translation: CASRGQGLTEAFF.

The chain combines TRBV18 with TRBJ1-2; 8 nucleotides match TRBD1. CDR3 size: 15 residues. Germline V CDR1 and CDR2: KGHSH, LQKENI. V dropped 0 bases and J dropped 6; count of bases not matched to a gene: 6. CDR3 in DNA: TGTGCCAGCTCACCACCGGGGGGACAGGCTAATGGCTACACCTTC. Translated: CASSPPGGQANGYTF.

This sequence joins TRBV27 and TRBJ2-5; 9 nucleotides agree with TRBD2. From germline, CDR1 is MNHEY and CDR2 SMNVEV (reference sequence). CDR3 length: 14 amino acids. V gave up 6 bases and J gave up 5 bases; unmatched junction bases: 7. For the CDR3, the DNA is TGTGCCAGCAGACCGGGACTAGCCTCGGAGACCCAGTACTTC. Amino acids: CASRPGLASETQYF.

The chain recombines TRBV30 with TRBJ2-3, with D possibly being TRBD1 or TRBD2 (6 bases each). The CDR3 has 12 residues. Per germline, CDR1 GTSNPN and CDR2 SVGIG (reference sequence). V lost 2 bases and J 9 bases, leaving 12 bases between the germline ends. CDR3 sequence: CAWSSQGGTQYF. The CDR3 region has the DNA TGTGCCTGGAGTTCACAGGGAGGCACGCAGTATTTT.

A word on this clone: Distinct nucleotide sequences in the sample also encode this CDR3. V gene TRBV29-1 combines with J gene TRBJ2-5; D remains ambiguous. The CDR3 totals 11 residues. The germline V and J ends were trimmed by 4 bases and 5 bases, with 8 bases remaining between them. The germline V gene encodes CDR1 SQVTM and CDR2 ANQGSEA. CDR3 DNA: TGCAGCGTTGGCCCCGGGGAGACCCAGTACTTC. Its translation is CSVGPGETQYF.

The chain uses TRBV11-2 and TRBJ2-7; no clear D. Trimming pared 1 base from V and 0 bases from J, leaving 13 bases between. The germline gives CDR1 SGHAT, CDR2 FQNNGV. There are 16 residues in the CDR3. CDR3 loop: CASSLAQWKHSYEQYF. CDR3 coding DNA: TGTGCCAGCAGCTTAGCCCAGTGGAAGCACTCCTACGAGCAGTACTTC.

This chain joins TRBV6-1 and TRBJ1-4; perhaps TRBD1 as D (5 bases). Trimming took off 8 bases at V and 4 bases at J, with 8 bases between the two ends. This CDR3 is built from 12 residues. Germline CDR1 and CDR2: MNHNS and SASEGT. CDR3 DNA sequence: TGTGCCAGCGGGGGACTTAATGAAAAACTGTTTTTT. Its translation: CASGGLNEKLFF.

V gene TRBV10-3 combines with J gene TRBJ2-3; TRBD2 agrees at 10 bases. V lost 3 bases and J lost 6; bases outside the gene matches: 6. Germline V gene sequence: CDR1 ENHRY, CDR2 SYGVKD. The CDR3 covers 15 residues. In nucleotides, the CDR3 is TGTGCCATCAGTGAAGGAGCGGGGGGGTTGGATACGCAGTATTTT. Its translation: CAISEGAGGLDTQYF.

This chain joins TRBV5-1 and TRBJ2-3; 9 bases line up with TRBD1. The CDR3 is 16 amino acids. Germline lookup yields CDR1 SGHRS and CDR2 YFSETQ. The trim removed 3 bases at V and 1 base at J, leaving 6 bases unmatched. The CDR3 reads CASSSGTGRGTDTQYF. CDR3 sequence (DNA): TGCGCCAGCAGCTCAGGGACAGGGAGGGGCACAGATACGCAGTATTTT.

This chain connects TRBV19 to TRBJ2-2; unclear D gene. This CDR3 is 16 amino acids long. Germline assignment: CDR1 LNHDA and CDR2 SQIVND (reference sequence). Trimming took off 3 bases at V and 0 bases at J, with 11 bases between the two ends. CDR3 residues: CASSMWAYTNTGELFF. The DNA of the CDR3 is TGTGCCAGTAGTATGTGGGCTTACACGAACACCGGGGAGCTGTTTTTT.

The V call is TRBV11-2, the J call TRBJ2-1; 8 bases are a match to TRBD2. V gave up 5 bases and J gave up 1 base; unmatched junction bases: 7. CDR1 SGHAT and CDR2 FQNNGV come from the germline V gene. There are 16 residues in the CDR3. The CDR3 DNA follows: TGTGCCAGCAGCCCCCAGCGGGGGCCGTCCTACAATGAGCAGTTCTTC. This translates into CASSPQRGPSYNEQFF.

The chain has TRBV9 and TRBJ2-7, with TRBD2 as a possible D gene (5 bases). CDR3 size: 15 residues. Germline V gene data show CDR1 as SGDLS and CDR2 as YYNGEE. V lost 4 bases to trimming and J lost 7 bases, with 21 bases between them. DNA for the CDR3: TGTGCCAGCAGCCGGGGTCGACAAGGGTCGGAAGAGCAGTACTTC. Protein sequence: CASSRGRQGSEEQYF.

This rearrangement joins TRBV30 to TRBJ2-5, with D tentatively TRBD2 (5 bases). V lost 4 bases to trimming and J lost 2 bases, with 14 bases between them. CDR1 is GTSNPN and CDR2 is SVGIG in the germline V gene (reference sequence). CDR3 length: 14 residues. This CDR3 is CAWTLAGSQETQYF. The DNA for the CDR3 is TGTGCCTGGACTCTGGCGGGTTCTCAAGAGACCCAGTACTTC.

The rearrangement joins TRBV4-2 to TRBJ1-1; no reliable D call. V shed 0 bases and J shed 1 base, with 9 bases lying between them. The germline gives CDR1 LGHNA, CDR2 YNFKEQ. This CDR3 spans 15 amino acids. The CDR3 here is CASSQEWQENTEAFF. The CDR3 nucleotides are TGTGCCAGCAGCCAAGAGTGGCAGGAGAACACTGAAGCTTTCTTT.

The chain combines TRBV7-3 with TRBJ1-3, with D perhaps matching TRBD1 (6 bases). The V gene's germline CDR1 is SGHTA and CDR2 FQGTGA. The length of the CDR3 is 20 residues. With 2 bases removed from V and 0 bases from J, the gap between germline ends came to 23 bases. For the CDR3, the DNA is TGTGCCAGCAGCTTATTGCCCCTTGGGACAAAGGGGGACTCTGGAAACACCATATATTTT. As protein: CASSLLPLGTKGDSGNTIYF. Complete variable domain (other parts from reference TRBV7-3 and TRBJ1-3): GAGVSQTPSNKVTEKGKYVELRCDPISGHTALYWYRQSLGQGPEFLIYFQGTGAADDSGLPNDRFFAVRPEGSVSTLKIQRTERGDSAVYLCASSLLPLGTKGDSGNTIYFGEGSWLTVV.

The CDR3, as DNA: TGTGCCAGCAGTGGAGGGACACTACTACAGCCCCAGCATTTT. It yields the protein CASSGGTLLQPQHF. This sequence joins TRBV6-1 and TRBJ1-5, with D maybe TRBD1 (6 bases). The CDR3 covers 14 residues. CDR1 and CDR2 (germline): MNHNS, SASEGT. V was shortened by 4 bases and J by 7 bases, with 14 bases between the two germline ends.

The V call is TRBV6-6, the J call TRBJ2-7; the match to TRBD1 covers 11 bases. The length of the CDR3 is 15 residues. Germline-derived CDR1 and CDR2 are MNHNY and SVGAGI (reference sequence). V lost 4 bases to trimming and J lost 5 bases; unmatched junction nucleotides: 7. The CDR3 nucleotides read TGTGCCAGCAGTTTAGGGACAGGGGGTTTCGACGAGCAGTACTTC. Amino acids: CASSLGTGGFDEQYF.

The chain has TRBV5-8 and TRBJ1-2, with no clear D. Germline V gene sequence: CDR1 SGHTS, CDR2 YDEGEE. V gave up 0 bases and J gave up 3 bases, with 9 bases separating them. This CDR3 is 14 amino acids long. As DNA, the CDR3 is TGTGCCAGCAGCTTGGCCAGGATATACTATGGCTACACCTTC. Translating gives CASSLARIYYGYTF.